The T cell receptor (beta chain) described here comes from a study of post-analysis software for immune sequencing data (dated by TCRdb to between 2015 and 2017). As for the study more broadly: Relapsing-remitting, secondary progressive and progressive-relapsing multiple sclerosis were recorded as disease courses, and subtype annotation was lacking for some patients. The patient repertoires were set against eleven to twelve previously published healthy control repertoires from donors whose ages ranged from 6 to 25 years. A subset of samples was prepared in parallel using single-end sample barcoding, then pooled and co-amplified after Illumina adapter ligation.

Points the paper makes about the study in general: The control group was slightly older than the multiple sclerosis patient group. Normalized Chao1 diversity was significantly lower in multiple sclerosis patients than controls, suggesting substantial peripheral T-cell clonal expansion. Direct clustering with F measure showed strong co-clustering of samples prepared in the same batch, prompting a batch-effect correction.

To demonstrate the VDJtools post-analysis software, the study profiled TCR beta repertoires from the peripheral blood of around 13 young patients with multiple sclerosis. Multiple sclerosis patients were children and adolescents aged about 6 to 17 years. This clonotype appeared a few times. Its antigen remains unidentified. Per-base qualities were not stored, and no clone one base away is much larger. Library prep was done by PCR. The instrument given in TCRdb is Illumina HiSeq 2500. Unique molecular identifiers were incorporated into TCR beta cDNA libraries to reduce PCR and sequencing biases. Approximately 500,000 cDNA molecules were obtained for every 1 to 10 million input T cells, so each molecule roughly corresponded to one T cell. The patient libraries were prepared and sequenced using the same protocol as the earlier healthy control dataset. Within a given batch, samples were prepared together, multiplexed and sequenced on the same HiSeq lane. As for the original processing: Raw barcoded reads were processed with MIGEC, discarding single-read molecular identifier groups before consensus assembly and CDR3 extraction. Clonotype tables were post-analysed with VDJtools, normalizing diversity by down-sampling all datasets to the smallest sample size. To correct batch-related cross-sample contamination, repertoire overlap clustering matched CDR3 amino acid sequences but not nucleotide sequences. The public reads were quality trimmed at Q25 with fastp and then assembled into clones with MiXCR by TCRdb, keeping productive beta chains. Every entry covers one CDR3 protein and lists the most common genes and DNA from its rows. The V and J calls shown here were made by TCRdb, not taken from the authors' results. The sample table records around 190,000 distinct CDR3 sequences; approximately 28% of these occur just once. Of the sample, about 3.4% falls within the top ten clones.

The sequence was obtained from a girl under 18 with multiple sclerosis. Sequenced: blood.

The base sequence is TGTGCCAGCAGTTACTCCGGGACAGGGGCAGAGACCCAGTTCTTC. It translates to CASSYSGTGAETQFF. Recombination joined TRBV6-6 with TRBJ2-1, with 10 bases aligning to TRBD1. The germline V gene (reference sequence) yields MNHNY for CDR1 and SVGAGI for CDR2. Trimming leaves V shorter by 0 bases and J shorter by 13 bases, with the junction holding 9 bases beyond the gene matches. Taken from cysteine to phenylalanine, the CDR3 has 15 residues. The sequence is cut down to CDR3 DNA, 45 bases in frame from base 1.